The 15 T cell receptor beta chains below come from one sample, sequenced in a study of radiotherapy plus CTLA-4 blockade in lung cancer (dated by TCRdb to 2017 to 2018). The protocol used for the library was the immunoSEQ multiplex PCR assay. TCRdb mirrors the immuneACCESS table, restricted to in-frame sequences. Some clones are absent from its copies; in checked studies, under half trace to an unresolved V gene, and the reason for the others is unknown. The table for this sample lists roughly 51,000 clones; 65% to 90% of them were counted only once. The ten most abundant clones make up less than 20% of the sample. Source: peripheral blood, taken from a patient treated with radiotherapy plus ipilimumab. The receptors shown here come from a human donor with non-small cell lung cancer that progressed on radiotherapy plus ipilimumab. Some clones in this sample may be carry-over from other donors' samples.

The gene calls are TRBV11-2 and TRBJ2-3; TRBD2 agrees at 11 bases. After removal of 1 base from V and 5 bases from J, the junction contained 2 bases not matched to a gene. Germline CDR1 SGHAT, CDR2 FQNNGV. The length of the CDR3 is 15 residues. For the CDR3, the DNA is TGTGCCAGCAGCTTAGGGCTAGCGGGGGGAGATACGCAGTATTTT. Its protein product is CASSLGLAGGDTQYF.

This sequence joins TRBV18 and TRBJ1-2, with TRBD1 matching over 9 bases. Trimming took 3 bases from V and 6 from J; bases not matched to a gene: 8. Looked up from germline, CDR1 is KGHSH and CDR2 is LQKENI. This CDR3 region has 15 residues. CDR3 in DNA: TGTGCCAGCTCACCTACAGGGGGCTCTTTGGATGGCTACACCTTC. This codes for CASSPTGGSLDGYTF.

The V call is TRBV5-1, the J call TRBJ1-2, with D unresolved. Germline loops: CDR1 SGHRS, CDR2 YFSETQ. V was clipped by 2 bases and J by 3 bases, with 20 bases between them. There are 17 residues in the CDR3. CDR3 amino acids: CASSFREPGGVHYGYTF. CDR3 DNA sequence: TGCGCCAGCAGCTTCCGGGAACCAGGTGGGGTTCACTATGGCTACACCTTC. The whole variable domain, filled in from reference TRBV5-1 and TRBJ1-2, reads KAGVTQTPRYLIKTRGQQVTLSCSPISGHRSVSWYQQTPGQGLQFLFEYFSETQRNKGNFPGRFSGRQFSNSRSEMNVSTLELGDSALYLCASSFREPGGVHYGYTFGSGTRLTVV.

The chain carries TRBV7-2 and TRBJ1-2; 7 nucleotides match TRBD1. This CDR3 has 14 amino acids. The V segment lost 1 base and the J segment 8 bases; nucleotides outside the gene matches: 7. Germline V gene data show CDR1 as SGHTA and CDR2 as FQGNSA. CDR3 sequence (DNA): TGTGCCAGCAGCTTAGACAGGGGCGCCGGGGGCTACACCTTC. This gives the protein CASSLDRGAGGYTF.

This clone was recorded only once. The rearrangement uses TRBV18 and TRBJ1-2; D gene uncertain. The CDR3 length is 13 residues. With 2 bases removed from V and 4 bases from J, the gap between germline ends came to 8 bases. Germline V lookup: CDR1 KGHSH, CDR2 LQKENI. CDR3 protein: CASSPGELYGYTF. CDR3 nucleotides: TGTGCCAGCTCACCAGGGGAGCTCTATGGCTACACCTTC.

The gene calls are TRBV10-3 and TRBJ1-1, with 7 bases matching TRBD1. The J segment lost 2 bases and the V segment lost 3 bases, leaving 6 bases of the junction unmatched. There are 15 residues in the CDR3. Germline loops: CDR1 ENHRY, CDR2 SYGVKD. The CDR3 spells CAISDLDRANTEAFF. The CDR3 nucleotides read TGTGCCATCAGTGATTTAGACAGGGCCAACACTGAAGCTTTCTTT.

The rearrangement links TRBV5-6 to TRBJ2-6; D is uncertain. Germline CDR1 reads SGHDT; CDR2 reads YYEEEE. V lost 0 bases and J lost 0, with 7 bases in between. The CDR3 is 16 residues long. The CDR3 spells CASSLGRVSGANVLTF. The CDR3 DNA reads TGTGCCAGCAGCTTGGGTCGGGTCTCTGGGGCCAACGTCCTGACTTTC.

The chain is built from TRBV6-1 and TRBJ2-3, with TRBD2 matching 9 bases. V was clipped by 8 bases and J by 3 bases; unmatched bases: 6. CDR3 size: 14 residues. Germline V gene lookup returns CDR1 MNHNS and CDR2 SASEGT. CDR3 loop: CASAGTSRTDTQYF. As DNA, the CDR3 is TGTGCCAGCGCGGGGACTAGCCGAACAGATACGCAGTATTTT.

This chain links TRBV27 with TRBJ2-5; D is ambiguous. V lost 6 bases, J lost 2 bases, and 13 bases lay in between. Germline CDR1 reads MNHEY; CDR2 reads SMNVEV (reference sequence). CDR3 length: 14 residues. The CDR3 reads CASSSTRLQETQYF. DNA for the CDR3: TGTGCCAGCAGCTCCACCCGCCTACAAGAGACCCAGTACTTC.

The gene calls are TRBV5-1 and TRBJ2-3; 10 nucleotides agree with TRBD2. The junction had 3 bases not matched to a gene; V was cut back by 4 bases and J by 1 base. This CDR3 is 15 amino acids long. CDR1 is SGHRS and CDR2 is YFSETQ in the germline V gene. The CDR3 region is CASSDLAGGTDTQYF. CDR3 DNA: TGCGCCAGCAGCGACCTAGCGGGAGGCACAGATACGCAGTATTTT.

V usage is TRBV5-6 and J usage is TRBJ1-1; possibly TRBD1 for D (5 bases). Looked up from germline, CDR1 is SGHDT and CDR2 is YYEEEE. Trimming removed 0 bases from V and 1 base from J, with 10 bases in between. The CDR3 length is 15 residues. The CDR3 DNA reads as TGTGCCAGCAGCTTGGTAGGGGCCCCGAACACTGAAGCTTTCTTT. It encodes CASSLVGAPNTEAFF.

The rearrangement links TRBV7-8 to TRBJ1-2; possible D gene TRBD1, 5 bases. CDR3 length equals 16 residues. The V end lost 3 bases, the J end lost 5 bases, and 19 bases lay between the germline ends. CDR1 SGHVS and CDR2 FQNEAQ come from the germline V gene. CDR3 sequence reads: CASSLGPGLTAYGYTF. DNA for the CDR3: TGTGCCAGCAGCTTGGGCCCGGGCCTGACAGCATATGGCTACACCTTC.

The chain links TRBV7-2 to TRBJ2-5, with 8 bases aligning to TRBD1. This CDR3 has 15 amino acids. Germline assignment: CDR1 SGHTA and CDR2 FQGNSA. The trim removed 5 bases at V and 5 bases at J, leaving 10 bases unmatched. Here the CDR3 DNA reads TGTGCCAGCAGCCCCCTCCAGGGGGCGAGGGAGACCCAGTACTTC. This sequence encodes CASSPLQGARETQYF.

The chain recombines TRBV6-5 with TRBJ2-5; maybe TRBD2 (6 bases). This CDR3 comprises 15 residues. Trimming stripped 6 bases from V and 4 bases from J, with 18 bases between. Germline V gene data show CDR1 as MNHEY and CDR2 as SVGAGI. CDR3 bases: TGTGCCAGCAGACCAACCTTTGTGGGGGGAGAGACCCAGTACTTC. It translates to CASRPTFVGGETQYF.

This clone was observed a single time. V usage is TRBV12-5 and J usage is TRBJ1-6; D possibly corresponds to TRBD1 (5 bases). CDR3 length equals 16 residues. The germline CDR1 and CDR2 sequences are LGHNT and FRNRAP. Trimming cost V 0 bases and J 7 bases, with 13 bases left between them. CDR3 region: CASGLVWDSRNSPLHF. The CDR3 nucleotides read TGTGCTAGTGGTTTGGTATGGGACTCGAGAAATTCACCCCTCCACTTT.